This T cell receptor (beta chain) was documented in a study of healthy donors' naive CD4 and CD8 T cells. About the research overall: A new alpha primer set targeted every functional IMGT alpha variant. Study conclusions and caveats: Negatively charged CDR3s marked CD8+ lineage; positively charged CDR3s marked CD4+ lineage. CDR3 charge plus V and J genes appeared to account for approximately 13% of CD4/CD8 variance. Naive CD4+ and CD8+ cells reportedly differed in usage of most V and J genes.

Turning to this clonotype: Its target is not known.

Germline values: CDR1 SGHVS, CDR2 FQNEAQ. Losses at the gene ends were 4 bases for V and 5 bases for J; bases not matched to a gene: 10. The CDR3 covers 18 residues. TCR libraries were built from 450 to 650 ng of total RNA by linear amplification. One entry per CDR3 protein, called by TCRdb with MiXCR from the reads. Here the sample spans 150,000 to 200,000 distinct CDR3 sequences, 65% to 75% being singletons. The chain recombines TRBV7-8 with TRBJ2-1, with 14 nucleotides matching TRBD2. Sequencing was done on a sample of naive CD4+ and CD8+ T cells sorted from blood, pooled from several donors. The sequence was collected from a pool of human donors in good health; the sample pools cells from several healthy donors. CDR3 in amino acids: CASSYPRTSGGSDNEQFF. The CDR3 region has the DNA TGTGCCAGCAGCTACCCTCGGACTAGCGGGGGGTCCGACAATGAGCAGTTCTTC.